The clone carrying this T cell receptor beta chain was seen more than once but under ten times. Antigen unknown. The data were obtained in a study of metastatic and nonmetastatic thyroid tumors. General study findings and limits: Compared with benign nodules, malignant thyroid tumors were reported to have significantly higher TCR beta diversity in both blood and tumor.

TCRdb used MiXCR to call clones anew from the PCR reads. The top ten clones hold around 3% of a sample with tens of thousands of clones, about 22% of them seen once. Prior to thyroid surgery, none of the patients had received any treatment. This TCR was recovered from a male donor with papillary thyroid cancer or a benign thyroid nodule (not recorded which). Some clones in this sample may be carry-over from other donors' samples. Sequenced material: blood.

The DNA for the CDR3 is TGTGCCAGTAGTATAGGGGCAGGGTTCTCCTACGAGCAGTACTTC. Translation: CASSIGAGFSYEQYF. The chain carries TRBV19 and TRBJ2-7, with D possibly TRBD1 on 5 matching bases. CDR1 is LNHDA, CDR2 SQIVND, per germline (reference sequence). The CDR3 has 15 residues. Trimming took 1 base from V and 0 from J, leaving 10 bases between them.